Below are 16 T cell receptor beta chains sequenced from a single sample in a study of CD8 T cells in ankylosing spondylitis. TCRdb redid the calling of the 5' RACE reads with MiXCR, one entry per CDR3 protein. The table lists approximately 250,000 distinct CDR3 sequences, roughly a quarter of them singletons. The material sequenced was blood, either unsorted or a sorted T cell fraction (not recorded which). These receptors came from a male donor with ankylosing spondylitis or in good health (not recorded which).

The rearrangement uses TRBV6-4 and TRBJ2-7; D not resolved. This CDR3 is 16 amino acids long. The V gene lost 1 base and the J gene lost 0 bases, with 13 bases spanning the gap. Germline CDR1 and CDR2: MRHNA and SNTAGT. CDR3 DNA sequence: TGTGCCAGCAGTGACTACCTGGGCGGACCCTCCTACGAGCAGTACTTC. It encodes CASSDYLGGPSYEQYF.

A few counts support this clonotype. The chain uses TRBV6-1 and TRBJ1-1, with 9 nucleotides matching TRBD1. This CDR3 region has 14 residues. The ends lost 10 bases at V and 4 bases at J; junction bases unmatched: 10. Germline V gene data show CDR1 as MNHNS and CDR2 as SASEGT. CDR3 bases: TGTGCCACCTGGGGACAGGGCTGGGGCACTGAAGCTTTCTTT. This translates into CATWGQGWGTEAFF.

This clonotype appeared a few times. The chain couples TRBV20-1 to TRBJ2-1; the D gene could be TRBD1 or TRBD2 (5 bases each). With 7 bases removed from V and 1 base from J, the gap between germline ends came to 23 bases. The germline V gene has CDR1 DFQATT and CDR2 SNEGSKA (reference sequence). The CDR3 spans 17 residues. CDR3 DNA: TGCAGTGTTAGGGGACGGCACGAGACTATTTCCTACAATGAGCAGTTCTTC. Translation: CSVRGRHETISYNEQFF.

This clonotype turned up a few times. The CDR3 region has the DNA TGTGCCTGGGGTGGGGCCAACGTCCTGACTTTC. It is translated as CAWGGANVLTF. The chain carries TRBV30 and TRBJ2-6; D gene unclear. The V end lost 5 bases, the J end lost 3 bases, and 2 bases lay between the germline ends. CDR3 length: 11 residues. Per germline, CDR1 GTSNPN and CDR2 SVGIG (reference sequence).

The genes are TRBV20-1 and TRBJ2-3; no firm D call. From germline, CDR1 is DFQATT and CDR2 SNEGSKA (reference sequence). Trimming cost V 4 bases and J 2 bases, with 13 bases left between them. There are 14 residues in the CDR3. The CDR3 DNA reads TGCAGTGCTAACCCGCCCAGGTTCACAGATACGCAGTATTTT. Translated, it gives CSANPPRFTDTQYF.

The V and J genes are TRBV18 and TRBJ2-7, with 9 bases identical to TRBD1. CDR3 length: 14 residues. CDR1 is KGHSH and CDR2 is LQKENI in the germline V gene. The V and J ends lost 6 bases and 9 bases, in that order; junction bases with no gene match: 12. The CDR3 coding sequence is TGTGCCAGCTCCCCCTCCGGGACAGGGAACGTGCAGTACTTC. This gives the protein CASSPSGTGNVQYF.

This clonotype was found a few times. The rearrangement uses TRBV10-2 and TRBJ2-5; TRBD1 is a possible D gene (5 bases). Trimming stripped 7 bases from V and 7 bases from J, with 13 bases between. There are 12 residues in the CDR3. Germline V gene sequence: CDR1 WSHSY, CDR2 SAAADI. The CDR3 protein is CASNSQGGTQYF. Here the CDR3 DNA reads TGCGCCAGCAACTCCCAGGGTGGGACCCAGTACTTC.

This clonotype came up many times. This chain links TRBV6-1 with TRBJ2-1, with 8 bases aligning to TRBD1. This CDR3 region has 17 residues. CDR1 MNHNS and CDR2 SASEGT come from the germline V gene. Trimming removed 7 bases from V and 1 base from J; junction bases left unmatched: 12. CDR3 protein: CASKPGQGLRSYNEQFF. The DNA for the CDR3 is TGTGCCAGCAAACCCGGACAGGGCCTTAGGTCCTACAATGAGCAGTTCTTC.

This clonotype was detected a few times. This chain uses TRBV7-9 with TRBJ1-1, with 12 bases fitting TRBD1. Unmatched junction bases numbered 12, after V lost 5 bases and J lost 5 bases. Germline V gene sequence: CDR1 SEHNR, CDR2 FQNEAQ (reference sequence). This CDR3 comprises 17 residues. CDR3 nucleotides: TGTGCCAGCAGCCCCAAAGGGAGGGACAGGGGGCTTACTGAAGCTTTCTTT. Protein: CASSPKGRDRGLTEAFF.

This clonotype was detected a few times. This sequence joins TRBV29-1 and TRBJ2-3, with D unclear. Germline CDR1 and CDR2: SQVTM and ANQGSEA. Trimming pared 6 bases from V and 0 bases from J, leaving 16 bases between. The CDR3 has 15 residues. The CDR3 nucleotides are TGCAGCGTCTTCATCCCCACAAGGAGCACAGATACGCAGTATTTT. It codes for CSVFIPTRSTDTQYF.

The chain joins TRBV28 to TRBJ1-3, with D unclear. V lost 3 bases and J 2 bases, leaving 8 bases between the germline ends. This CDR3 is 14 amino acids long. Germline V gives CDR1 MDHEN, CDR2 SYDVKM. This chain's CDR3 is CASSFEGAGNTIYF. The CDR3 DNA sequence: TGTGCCAGCAGTTTTGAGGGCGCTGGAAACACCATATATTTT.

The chain recombines TRBV20-1 with TRBJ2-4; D call uncertain. The CDR3 has 13 residues. Germline V gives CDR1 DFQATT, CDR2 SNEGSKA (reference sequence). The V and J ends lost 7 bases and 0 bases respectively, with 10 bases between them. CDR3 DNA sequence: TGCAGTGTTCAGTGGGTAGCCAAAAACATTCAGTACTTC. The encoded protein is CSVQWVAKNIQYF.

The chain links TRBV11-2 to TRBJ2-1; D remains unclear. V was trimmed by 5 bases and J by 8 bases, leaving 16 bases between them. This CDR3 region has 14 residues. The V gene's germline CDR1 is SGHAT and CDR2 FQNNGV. CDR3 amino acids: CASSIPHSRYEQFF. The DNA of the CDR3 is TGTGCCAGCAGCATTCCCCACTCCCGTTATGAGCAGTTCTTC. Complete variable domain (other parts from reference TRBV11-2 and TRBJ2-1): EAGVAQSPRYKIIEKRQSVAFWCNPISGHATLYWYQQILGQGPKLLIQFQNNGVVDDSQLPKDRFSAERLKGVDSTLKIQPAKLEDSAVYLCASSIPHSRYEQFFGPGTRLTVL.

This clonotype was seen many times. The chain couples TRBV10-2 to TRBJ2-3; weak D call: TRBD2 (6 bases). CDR1 and CDR2 (germline): WSHSY, SAAADI. The germline V and J ends were trimmed by 8 bases and 1 base, with 10 bases remaining between them. The CDR3 is 13 residues long. CDR3 protein: CASQSGGTDTQYF. For the CDR3, the DNA is TGCGCCAGCCAGTCGGGGGGCACAGATACGCAGTATTTT.

For this clonotype: A much bigger clone sits one base away, suggesting this may be a read error. In nucleotides, the CDR3 is TGCGCCAGTCGCCAGGACGGAACAATAGGAGAAGCTTTCTTT. Translated, it gives CASRQDGTIGEAFF. This chain links TRBV5-1 with TRBJ1-1; D is uncertain. The CDR3 runs to 14 residues. Germline-derived CDR1 and CDR2 are SGHRS and YFSETQ. V gave up 8 bases and J gave up 8 bases, with 22 bases separating them.

This clonotype was seen ten or more times. V is TRBV20-1 and J is TRBJ2-7, with D unclear. V was shortened by 0 bases and J by 1 base, with 13 bases between the two germline ends. The CDR3 contains 15 residues. The germline gives CDR1 DFQATT, CDR2 SNEGSKA (reference sequence). Here the CDR3 reads CSARDYTEGSYEQYF. In DNA form, the CDR3 reads TGCAGTGCTAGAGACTACACAGAAGGGTCCTACGAGCAGTACTTC.